The rows below give T cell receptor beta chains drawn from one sample of a study of shared clonotypes between healthy human individuals. Data came from immunoSEQ multiplex PCR; TCRdb stores just in-frame clones and leaves some out. Among roughly 2.2 million clones listed, 80% to 95% were seen once. The sequenced material came from naive CD4+ T cells from PBMCs. The source of these receptors is a young man in good health. Some clones in this sample may be carry-over from other donors' samples. CDR3s leave out the opening cysteine and the closing phenylalanine or tryptophan.

V gene	J gene	CDR3 protein
TRBV30	TRBJ1-2	AWSPDGNYGYT
TRBV5-6	TRBJ1-4	ASSPVGGEKLF
TRBV2	TRBJ2-1	ASGEDRAVYNEQF
TRBV4-3	TRBJ2-7	ASSHLTSGRTYEQY
TRBV19	TRBJ2-3	ASSPRGLSTDTQY
TRBV9	TRBJ2-3	ASSVDGGSTDTQY
TRBV6-6	TRBJ2-7	ASRQGLAGLYEQY
TRBV5-1	TRBJ1-2	ASSATENYGYT
TRBV12-5	TRBJ2-3	ASGLPPRDTQY
TRBV7-9	TRBJ2-7	ASSQGLPGYEQY
TRBV18	TRBJ2-7	ASSPTGSDYEQY
TRBV5-1	TRBJ2-3	ASVQGGLAGSDTQY
TRBV25-1	TRBJ2-3	ASSDPLRWDPTPDTQY